This T cell receptor beta chain appears in the sequencing data of a study of cytomegalovirus exposure and HLA in healthy donors. The germline CDR1 and CDR2 sequences are MNHNS and SASEGT. Trimming cost V 1 base and J 5 bases, with 14 bases left between them. This CDR3 spans 15 amino acids. Primers for the PCR totalled 60 Vbeta and 13 Jbeta. The repertoire was sequenced with immunoSEQ multiplex PCR; TCRdb's copy has only in-frame clones and lacks some. The repertoire holds roughly 200,000 clones, with approximately 84% as singletons. V gene TRBV6-1 combines with J gene TRBJ1-2; D perhaps matches TRBD1 (6 bases). Sample: PBMCs. This clonotype was obtained from a middle-aged woman in good health and CMV-seronegative. The CDR3 spells CASSEDRVIGYGYTF. The DNA for the CDR3 is TGTGCCAGCAGTGAAGACAGGGTAATTGGTTATGGCTACACCTTC.